Below, 4 T cell receptor beta chains from the same sample are listed, as sequenced in a study of beta chain features in type 1 diabetes. The entirety of the isolated RNA underwent reverse transcription, so expressed TCRB transcripts were sequenced. Some clones are missing from TCRdb's copy, which holds only in-frame ones; the method was immunoSEQ multiplex PCR. The table has 450,000 or so clones, around 10% seen once. Input material: naive CD4+ T cells from blood. The receptors here all came from a woman aged 18-35 years in good health.

Only a few counts were recorded for this clone. The V call is TRBV25-1, the J call TRBJ2-7; no clear D gene. The CDR3 is made up of 16 amino acids. V was trimmed by 2 bases and J by 2 bases, leaving 16 bases between them. The germline CDR1 and CDR2 sequences are MGHDK and SYGVNS. CDR3 nucleotide sequence: TGTGCCAGCAGTGAAATGGGCAGCCGCTTCACCTACGAGCAGTACTTC. It codes for CASSEMGSRFTYEQYF.

There are a few counts of this clone. V and J are TRBV7-8 and TRBJ1-2; D is uncertain. V was cut by 5 bases and J by 8 bases, with 18 bases left in between. The CDR3 loop spans 14 amino acids. The germline gives CDR1 SGHVS, CDR2 FQNEAQ. CDR3 amino acids: CASSMTQVLRGYTF. DNA for the CDR3: TGTGCCAGCAGCATGACTCAGGTTTTGCGCGGCTACACCTTC.

V is TRBV9 and J is TRBJ2-3, with 10 bases lining up with TRBD2. The ends lost 0 bases at V and 11 bases at J; junction bases unmatched: 9. In germline, CDR1 is SGDLS, CDR2 YYNGEE. The length of the CDR3 is 15 residues. The CDR3 DNA is TGTGCCAGCAGCGTAGTAGCGGGAGGTAATGTGAAGCAGTATTTT. Translated: CASSVVAGGNVKQYF.

This clone was picked up a small number of times. One end of the junction varies from germline; a read error may be responsible. The chain carries TRBV9 and TRBJ2-5; possibly TRBD1 for D (6 bases). This CDR3 spans 11 amino acids. Looked up from germline, CDR1 is SGDLS and CDR2 is YYNGEE. CDR3 nucleotides: TGCATGGGGGACACGGAAGAGACCCAGTACTTC. Protein: CMGDTEETQYF.